This T cell receptor beta chain was sequenced for a study of human T cells and chemical hapten exposure. The CDR3 spans 13 residues. Germline V gene sequence: CDR1 DFQATT, CDR2 SNEGSKA (reference sequence). Trimming left V 0 bases short and J 6 bases short, with 10 bases between. This clonotype came up many times. TCRdb reprocessed the RACE reads via MiXCR and lists one record per CDR3 protein. The sample yields 35,000 to 55,000 distinct CDR3 sequences, approximately 9.7% seen once. Sample time point: patch test 2, 6 weeks after DPC sensitization. Treatment denoted: therapeutic diphenylcyclopropenone sensitization with weekly scalp DPC. Whole blood, unfractionated, served as the material for total RNA extraction.

Sequencing used whole blood, obtained in connection with sensitization to the hapten diphenylcyclopropenone (DPC). The chain recombines TRBV20-1 with TRBJ2-3; D may correspond to TRBD1 or TRBD2 (6 bases each). The receptor was derived from a woman in her twenties or thirties with alopecia areata. Some clones in this sample may be carry-over from other donors' samples. The chain's CDR3 is CSARDRGPDTQYF. The CDR3 bases are TGCAGTGCTAGAGACCGGGGGCCGGATACGCAGTATTTT.